This T cell receptor beta chain was recovered during a study of CD8+ T cells in alopecia areata. Study outcomes and limitations: The study found higher clonality in lesional than normal scalp, especially in alopecia totalis/universalis.

Trimming at V came to 2 bases and at J to 5 bases, leaving 2 bases not matched to a gene. The CDR3 extends over 13 amino acids. Germline values: CDR1 SGDLS, CDR2 YYNGEE. Concerning this clone: Antigen unknown.

Investigators isolated RNA and reverse transcribed it into cDNA to act as the sequencing template. The table came from immunoSEQ multiplex PCR; TCRdb's copy has only in-frame clones and leaves some out. Of around 150,000 clones detected, 55% appear once; the ten largest clones hold about 4.9%. The chain has TRBV9 and TRBJ2-5; 8 bases map to TRBD2. Sequenced sample: CD4+ T cells sorted from blood. The TCR comes from a human donor in good health. The CDR3 DNA follows: TGTGCCAGCAGCGTCGGACTAGCCGAGACCCAGTACTTC. Its translation is CASSVGLAETQYF.